The 30 T cell receptor beta chains given below trace back to one sample, sequenced in a study of blood T cells in healthy people across ages. A second PCR, run for 7 to 11 cycles, used a sample-barcoded 5' primer plus a J-beta primer mix. TCRdb reprocessed the 5' RACE reads with MiXCR, giving one entry per CDR3 protein. The repertoire holds 750,000 to 950,000 distinct CDR3 sequences, with around a quarter as singletons. The sample was also reused in another study, on T cells of mothers and their children.

Sequencing used blood. These receptors were taken from a boy aged 5 to 17 in good health.

This clonotype was picked up a small number of times. The chain joins TRBV7-9 to TRBJ2-5; D might be TRBD1 or TRBD2, each matching 5 bases. V was trimmed by 5 bases and J by 2 bases, leaving 12 bases between them. Germline lookup yields CDR1 SEHNR and CDR2 FQNEAQ (reference sequence). This CDR3 spans 14 amino acids. The CDR3 loop is CASSGRDGQETQYF. The CDR3 DNA reads TGTGCCAGCAGCGGCCGGGACGGGCAAGAGACCCAGTACTTC.

This chain connects TRBV20-1 to TRBJ1-5; D may be TRBD1 (5 bases). The CDR3 contains 14 residues. Germline loops: CDR1 DFQATT, CDR2 SNEGSKA (reference sequence). V was pared by 3 bases and J by 1 base, with 10 bases between. The CDR3 protein is CSARGEYSNQPQHF. The CDR3 DNA reads as TGCAGTGCTAGGGGGGAGTACAGCAATCAGCCCCAGCATTTT.

Many counts were recorded for this clonotype. The rearrangement uses TRBV30 and TRBJ1-2, with D perhaps matching TRBD1 (5 bases). Germline values: CDR1 GTSNPN, CDR2 SVGIG (reference sequence). There are 13 residues in the CDR3. V was pared by 4 bases and J by 4 bases, with 13 bases between. The CDR3 spells CAWTPLQGYGYTF. For the CDR3, the DNA is TGTGCCTGGACCCCTCTTCAGGGCTATGGCTACACCTTC.

This clonotype was detected only a few times. The chain couples TRBV20-1 to TRBJ2-5; TRBD2 matches at 11 bases. The DNA end favors TRBJ2-1, so the J call may be wrong. The V gene's germline CDR1 is DFQATT and CDR2 SNEGSKA (reference sequence). This CDR3 has 12 residues. The CDR3 reads CSAISGGGEQFF. In DNA, the CDR3 is TGCAGTGCCATTAGCGGGGGGGGAGAGCAGTTCTTC.

The sample holds a few counts of this clonotype. This chain joins TRBV6-5 and TRBJ1-4, with a possible D match to TRBD1 (5 bases). The germline V gene encodes CDR1 MNHEY and CDR2 SVGAGI. The CDR3 totals 15 residues. V lost 7 bases and J lost 7, with 19 bases in between. The CDR3 nucleotides read TGTGCCAGCAAAGGGGCCCGCGGGGGGAGTGAAAAACTGTTTTTT. Translating it yields CASKGARGGSEKLFF.

This clonotype appeared a few times. The genes are TRBV12-3 or TRBV12-4 and TRBJ1-6; D is ambiguous. V lost 0 bases and J lost 0, with 9 bases in between. The CDR3 length is 17 residues. The CDR3: CASSLAQTSSYNSPLHF. The CDR3 region has the DNA TGTGCCAGCAGTTTAGCTCAGACCAGCTCCTATAATTCACCCCTCCACTTT.

V is TRBV6-5 and J is TRBJ2-3; D not certain. This CDR3 contains 14 residues. V lost 4 bases and J 2 bases, leaving 10 bases between the germline ends. CDR1 is MNHEY and CDR2 is SVGAGI in the germline V gene. As DNA, the CDR3 is TGTGCCAGCAGTTCTAGACTCCCCACAGATACGCAGTATTTT. Its protein is CASSSRLPTDTQYF.

This sequence joins TRBV12-3 or TRBV12-4 and TRBJ2-6; the match to TRBD1 covers 7 bases. The CDR3 is 17 amino acids. The junction had 6 bases not matched to a gene; V was cut back by 4 bases and J by 0 bases. The CDR3 region is CASSSQGWSSGANVLTF. The CDR3 coding sequence is TGTGCCAGCAGTTCACAGGGGTGGAGCTCTGGGGCCAACGTCCTGACTTTC.

In its sample, this clonotype was seen a few times. V and J are TRBV7-3 and TRBJ2-3; D is uncertain. Germline CDR1 is SGHTA and CDR2 is FQGTGA. This CDR3 region has 13 residues. Trimming removed 2 bases from V and 5 bases from J, with 8 bases in between. CDR3 loop: CASSLSRRDTQYF. The CDR3 DNA is TGTGCCAGCAGCTTATCGCGGCGAGATACGCAGTATTTT.

This clonotype was recorded only once. The DNA for the CDR3 is TGCGCCAGCAGCTCTAGGACAGGGGAAACTGAAGCTTTCTTT. Amino acid sequence: CASSSRTGETEAFF. The genes are TRBV5-1 and TRBJ1-1; 9 nucleotides match TRBD1. CDR1 SGHRS and CDR2 YFSETQ come from the germline V gene. The ends lost 3 bases at V and 5 bases at J; junction bases unmatched: 5. This CDR3 is 14 amino acids long.

This clonotype was counted between two and nine times. V is TRBV10-3 and J is TRBJ2-7, with 14 nucleotides matching TRBD2. This CDR3 has 15 amino acids. The trim removed 7 bases at V and 5 bases at J, leaving 7 bases unmatched. The germline gives CDR1 ENHRY, CDR2 SYGVKD. This CDR3 reads CAINRLAGGPDEQYF. The DNA for the CDR3 is TGTGCCATCAACAGACTAGCGGGGGGGCCTGACGAGCAGTACTTC.

The V gene is TRBV5-4, the J gene TRBJ2-1; 7 positions match TRBD1. The tail of the sequence fits TRBJ2-7 better, so the J call may be wrong. Germline V gives CDR1 SGHNT, CDR2 YYREEE (reference sequence). The CDR3 covers 16 residues. Here the CDR3 reads CASSFGSTGRFEEQYF. The CDR3 nucleotides read TGTGCCAGCAGCTTTGGATCGACAGGGAGATTCGAAGAGCAGTACTTC.

This clonotype was counted a few times. The chain uses TRBV18 and TRBJ2-5; D possibly corresponds to TRBD2 (6 bases). Germline assignment: CDR1 KGHSH and CDR2 LQKENI. The V end lost 0 bases, the J end lost 1 base, and 12 bases lay between the germline ends. The CDR3 extends over 16 amino acids. The CDR3 DNA reads as TGTGCCAGCTCACCACCGCCGGGAGCTCCCCAAGAGACCCAGTACTTC. Protein: CASSPPPGAPQETQYF.

This rearrangement joins TRBV6-2 or TRBV6-3 to TRBJ2-7, with TRBD2 as a possible D gene (6 bases). Trimming took 4 bases from V and 5 from J, leaving 21 bases between them. CDR3 length: 16 amino acids. The germline gives CDR1 MNHEY, CDR2 SVGEGT. The CDR3 nucleotides read TGTGCCAGCAGTTCAGACCCGGGACTCCCCATCAACGAGCAGTACTTC. The encoded protein is CASSSDPGLPINEQYF.

This clonotype was detected only a few times. The chain recombines TRBV6-2 or TRBV6-3 with TRBJ2-5, with TRBD2 identical over 9 bases. The CDR3 consists of 14 residues. V dropped 7 bases and J dropped 7; count of bases not matched to a gene: 10. Germline V gives CDR1 MNHEY, CDR2 SVGEGT. The CDR3 region has the DNA TGTGCCAGCACCCGCGGGGGGGCCCGGGCGACCCAGTACTTC. This encodes CASTRGGARATQYF.

As regards this clonotype: One end of the junction is discordant with germline, which a read error may explain. In nucleotides, the CDR3 is TGTGCCAGCAGCCAAGCAGGGTCAGATACGCAGTACTTT. Protein sequence: CASSQAGSDTQYF. The V and J genes are TRBV3-1 and TRBJ2-3; D perhaps matches TRBD1 (5 bases). Germline assignment: CDR1 LGHDT and CDR2 YNNKEL (reference sequence). The CDR3 extends over 13 amino acids.

V and J are TRBV7-9 and TRBJ1-2, with TRBD1 as a possible D gene (5 bases). This CDR3 spans 14 amino acids. V shed 5 bases and J shed 4 bases, with 14 bases lying between them. In germline, CDR1 is SEHNR, CDR2 FQNEAQ (reference sequence). This chain's CDR3 is CASSPQTARYGYTF. CDR3 nucleotide sequence: TGTGCCAGCAGCCCGCAGACAGCCCGCTATGGCTACACCTTC.

Only a few counts were recorded for this clonotype. The genes are TRBV19 and TRBJ2-7; 10 bases align to TRBD2. V shed 3 bases, J shed 3 bases, and the junction held 2 bases outside the gene matches. The germline V gene encodes CDR1 LNHDA and CDR2 SQIVND (reference sequence). The CDR3 is 14 amino acids. CDR3: CASSISSGGYEQYF. The CDR3, as DNA: TGTGCCAGTAGTATTTCTAGCGGGGGCTACGAGCAGTACTTC.

The chain joins TRBV5-5 to TRBJ1-2; D is unresolved. V lost 4 bases and J lost 8, with 18 bases in between. This CDR3 is 14 amino acids long. Germline V gives CDR1 SGHKS, CDR2 YYEKEE (reference sequence). The DNA for the CDR3 is TGTGCCAGCAGCCCCGGGTCTCTTATAGGAGGCTACACCTTC. It yields the protein CASSPGSLIGGYTF.

This chain joins TRBV6-5 and TRBJ2-5; D is possibly TRBD1 or TRBD2 (5 bases each). The ends were cut back, 6 bases at V and 0 bases at J, with 17 bases in the middle. The germline V gene encodes CDR1 MNHEY and CDR2 SVGAGI. The CDR3 is 16 amino acids. The CDR3 DNA follows: TGTGCCAGCAGGTCCCGGGGCGCAGCGTACCAAGAGACCCAGTACTTC. Protein product: CASRSRGAAYQETQYF.

The CDR3 spells CASAGRGFHAYEQYF. CDR3 nucleotides: TGTGCCAGCGCCGGGCGGGGGTTCCACGCCTACGAGCAGTACTTC. The chain has TRBV6-2 or TRBV6-3 and TRBJ2-7; 7 bases fit TRBD2. V shed 8 bases and J 2 bases; nucleotides not matched to a gene: 12. CDR3 length: 15 residues. Germline assignment: CDR1 MNHEY and CDR2 SVGEGT.

The chain carries TRBV5-1 and TRBJ2-2; tentatively, D is TRBD1 (5 bases). This CDR3 is 15 amino acids long. Trimming took off 4 bases at V and 1 base at J, with 11 bases between the two ends. Germline values: CDR1 SGHRS, CDR2 YFSETQ. Here the CDR3 DNA reads TGCGCCAGCAGCCTGCAGACAGTGAACACCGGGGAGCTGTTTTTT. It encodes CASSLQTVNTGELFF.

The sample holds a few counts of this clonotype. The chain joins TRBV10-3 to TRBJ2-2; the D is unclear. The CDR3 covers 14 residues. Trimming removed 3 bases from V and 1 base from J, with 6 bases in between. The germline V gene encodes CDR1 ENHRY and CDR2 SYGVKD. This CDR3 reads CAISDVGNTGELFF. CDR3 in DNA: TGTGCCATCAGTGACGTGGGGAACACCGGGGAGCTGTTTTTT.

V and J are TRBV27 and TRBJ1-1; 7 bases map to TRBD1. This CDR3 spans 17 amino acids. The V gene end was trimmed by 8 bases and the J gene end by 0 bases; junction bases not matched to a gene: 15. Germline V gene sequence: CDR1 MNHEY, CDR2 SMNVEV (reference sequence). CDR3 amino acids: CASVMHDRDRLNTEAFF. The CDR3 nucleotides are TGTGCCAGCGTTATGCACGACAGGGACCGGCTGAACACTGAAGCTTTCTTT.

V is TRBV6-2 or TRBV6-3 and J is TRBJ2-5; TRBD2 is a possible D gene (6 bases). Near its end, the DNA agrees better with TRBJ2-7, so the J call may be wrong. Looked up from germline, CDR1 is MNHEY and CDR2 is SVGEGT. The CDR3 runs 13 residues. CDR3 in amino acids: CASRPPGLPEQYF. The CDR3 bases are TGTGCCAGCAGGCCCCCAGGACTACCCGAGCAGTACTTC.

This clonotype has a single count. The gene calls are TRBV7-9 and TRBJ1-6, with D possibly being TRBD1 (6 bases). Germline-derived CDR1 and CDR2 are SEHNR and FQNEAQ (reference sequence). V gave up 4 bases and J gave up 8 bases, with 15 bases separating them. The CDR3 is 15 residues long. Here the CDR3 reads CASSSEGRGDSPLHF. The DNA of the CDR3 is TGTGCCAGCAGCTCAGAGGGCAGGGGAGATTCACCCCTCCACTTT.

The chain joins TRBV28 to TRBJ2-5; D is undetermined. Germline loops: CDR1 MDHEN, CDR2 SYDVKM. The CDR3 runs to 13 residues. Trimming removed 7 bases at V and 1 base at J, with 10 bases between. CDR3 bases: TGTGCCAGCATCGAGGCTTTCCAAGAGACCCAGTACTTC. Protein product: CASIEAFQETQYF.

This chain links TRBV29-1 with TRBJ2-1; a weak D match, TRBD1 (6 bases). The V end lost 3 bases, the J end lost 7 bases, and 19 bases lay between the germline ends. This CDR3 spans 15 amino acids. The V gene's germline CDR1 is SQVTM and CDR2 ANQGSEA. As DNA, the CDR3 is TGCAGCGTTGAGGCAGATGGGGGCGGCTTTAATGAGCAGTTCTTC. It specifies CSVEADGGGFNEQFF.

This sequence joins TRBV30 and TRBJ1-4; D gene ambiguous. Trimming left V 2 bases short and J 6 bases short, with 7 bases between. The CDR3 consists of 12 residues. CDR1 and CDR2 (germline): GTSNPN, SVGIG (reference sequence). The CDR3 DNA reads TGTGCCTGGAGTAAGGCTTATGAAAAACTGTTTTTT. Amino acid sequence: CAWSKAYEKLFF.

This clonotype was counted between two and nine times. The chain joins TRBV10-3 to TRBJ2-5; TRBD2 matches at 8 bases. The CDR3 sequence is 15 residues long. Germline assignment: CDR1 ENHRY and CDR2 SYGVKD. The ends lost 4 bases at V and 1 base at J; junction bases unmatched: 5. CDR3 nucleotide sequence: TGTGCCATCAGTGGGCCCAGCGGGGGCCAAGAGACCCAGTACTTC. It encodes CAISGPSGGQETQYF.